This T cell receptor (beta chain) stems from a study of T cell responses to AZD1222 COVID-19 vaccine. Regarding the study as a whole: Clonal diversity was possibly underestimated, and white British individuals and females predominated among donors.

As for this clone: The target antigen is unknown.

This CDR3 region has 14 residues. Germline V gene lookup returns CDR1 MNHEY and CDR2 SVGAGI. Between the trimmed V and J ends, which lost 4 bases and 8 bases, there was a span of 17 bases. Sequencing used immunoSEQ multiplex PCR; TCRdb keeps in-frame clones, though not all of them. This sample has about 100,000 clones; roughly nine tenths occur once, and the top ten carry roughly 17%. The chain links TRBV6-5 to TRBJ1-2; D not resolved. The clonotype comes from an adult in good health. The sample in question was peripheral blood, obtained on day 0 of AZD1222 vaccination. The CDR3 DNA follows: TGTGCCAGCAGTTCGCCGACCGGAGTCTGGGGCTACACCTTC. Its translation: CASSSPTGVWGYTF.